This is a list of T cell receptor beta chains from one sample in a study of OX40 agonist ivuxolimab in advanced cancers. Assay used: immunoSEQ multiplex PCR; TCRdb lists only in-frame clones, some missing. The data contain some 49,000 clones, around 85% of them seen just once; the ten biggest clones take up roughly 20%. The sample consisted of CD4+ or CD8+ T cells sorted from blood, taken in a trial of the OX40 agonist ivuxolimab. Receptors were obtained from an adult with an advanced solid tumor such as melanoma, head and neck, liver or kidney cancer. Both conserved end residues are part of each CDR3. D genes are given only for firm matches. Not all rows give a size; the values are once, few, many and, for expanded clones, a class.

v_call	clone_size	d_call	cdr3_length	j_call	cdr3_nt	cdr3_aa
TRBV4-3	-	-	17	TRBJ2-2	TGCGCCAGCAGCCAAGATAAGCAACCCGCGAACACCGGGGAGCTGTTTTTT	CASSQDKQPANTGELFF
TRBV5-5	once	-	14	TRBJ1-2	TGTGCCAGCAGCCCGGAGGCTTTCGGCTATGGCTACACCTTC	CASSPEAFGYGYTF
TRBV19	-	-	17	TRBJ1-1	TGTGCCAGTAGTACCCCTCTCGTAGACAGGATGAACACTGAAGCTTTCTTT	CASSTPLVDRMNTEAFF
TRBV2	few	-	10	TRBJ1-1	TGTGCCAGCGGTGTGGCTGAAGCTTTCTTT	CASGVAEAFF
TRBV13	once	-	15	TRBJ2-2	TGTGCCAGCAGCCTCGATACGATTAACACCGGGGAGCTGTTTTTT	CASSLDTINTGELFF
TRBV7-3	-	TRBD2	15	TRBJ2-2	TGTGCCAGCAGCCCATCAGCGGGGGGCACCGGGGAGCTGTTTTTT	CASSPSAGGTGELFF
TRBV6-4	-	-	13	TRBJ2-3	TGTGCCAGCAGTGACCCCCCCTTCGAAACGCAGTATTTT	CASSDPPFETQYF
TRBV23-1	-	-	14	TRBJ2-3	TGCGCCCCCGGCGGGGCGCTGATGGGAGATACGCAGTATTTT	CAPGGALMGDTQYF
TRBV9	-	TRBD2	17	TRBJ2-3	TGTGCCAGCAGCGTAGGTGGTAGCGGGGGGATCACAGATACGCAGTATTTT	CASSVGGSGGITDTQYF
TRBV10-3	-	-	13	TRBJ2-5	TGTGCCGTCCATTCAGGGTCGGCGGAGACCCAGTACTTC	CAVHSGSAETQYF
TRBV4-1	-	-	17	TRBJ2-7	TGCGCCAGCAGCCAAGACCCGGGACCGCCCTCGACCTACGAGCAGTACTTC	CASSQDPGPPSTYEQYF
TRBV27	medium-sized	TRBD1	16	TRBJ1-2	TGTGCCAGCAGTCTGGGGACAGGGGGCATGGGGTATGGCTACACCTTC	CASSLGTGGMGYGYTF
TRBV27	-	-	14	TRBJ1-1	TGTGCCAGCTCCCTGGGAGGTTTTAACACTGAAGCTTTCTTT	CASSLGGFNTEAFF
TRBV28	-	TRBD2	16	TRBJ2-5	TGTGCCAGCAGTCCCTCGTTGGTAGCGGGGTGGGAGACCCAGTACTTC	CASSPSLVAGWETQYF
TRBV6-5	-	-	15	TRBJ2-5	TGTGCCAGCAGGCCGGACCTCACGTACCAAGAGACCCAGTACTTC	CASRPDLTYQETQYF
TRBV27	-	-	15	TRBJ1-5	TGTGCCAGCAGTTTATCAGACAGTGTTAGTCAGCCCCAGCATTTT	CASSLSDSVSQPQHF
TRBV4-3	-	TRBD1	18	TRBJ2-2	TGCGCCAGCAGCCAAGCGGCTGGGACAGGGGGTTTAACCGGGGAGCTGTTTTTT	CASSQAAGTGGLTGELFF
TRBV5-1	-	-	15	TRBJ1-1	TGCGCCAGCAGCGGGGGGACCGACCAGTACACTGAAGCTTTCTTT	CASSGGTDQYTEAFF
TRBV11-1	once	-	14	TRBJ1-1	TGTGCCAGCAGCTCTCAGAGACGGACCACTGAAGCTTTCTTT	CASSSQRRTTEAFF
TRBV27	once	-	16	TRBJ1-5	TGTGCCAGCAGTTTAGTAGGGGGTACAGGCAATCAGCCCCAGCATTTT	CASSLVGGTGNQPQHF
TRBV6-5	-	-	13	TRBJ2-3	TGTGCCAGCAGTCTCGGGTACACAGATACGCAGTATTTT	CASSLGYTDTQYF
TRBV5-5	-	-	13	TRBJ1-2	TGTGCCAGCAGCTTGGTGGGGCGCTATGGCTACACCTTC	CASSLVGRYGYTF
TRBV7-9	few	TRBD1	15	TRBJ1-2	TGTGCCAGCAGCTTAAGCACCGACAGGGCCTATGGCTACACCTTC	CASSLSTDRAYGYTF
TRBV9	-	-	17	TRBJ2-3	TGTGCCAGCAGCGTAGCCCTATACCAAACTAGCACAGATACGCAGTATTTT	CASSVALYQTSTDTQYF
TRBV28	-	-	16	TRBJ1-1	TGTGCCAGCAGCCGCCCGTTTGAGGGAGTGAACACTGAAGCTTTCTTT	CASSRPFEGVNTEAFF
TRBV6-5	-	-	14	TRBJ1-4	TGTGCCAGCAGTTCCGCCCGCGTTAATGAAAAACTGTTTTTT	CASSSARVNEKLFF
TRBV6-1	-	-	12	TRBJ2-1	TGTGCCAGCAGTGAAGGGTTGCGCGAGCAGTTCTTC	CASSEGLREQFF
TRBV6-5	-	-	12	TRBJ1-5	TGTGCCAGCAGTTATGGAGGTCAGCCCCAGCATTTT	CASSYGGQPQHF
TRBV28	-	-	14	TRBJ1-6	TGTGCCAGCACCCGGGCTGGCTATAATTCACCCCTCCACTTT	CASTRAGYNSPLHF
TRBV4-3	-	-	14	TRBJ1-2	TGCGCCAGCAGCCAAGCGGGCTCCAGCTATGGCTACACCTTC	CASSQAGSSYGYTF
TRBV28	-	-	12	TRBJ1-5	TGTGCCAGCAGTCCAGGATTTCAGCCCCAGCATTTT	CASSPGFQPQHF
TRBV4-3	-	-	14	TRBJ1-2	TGCGCCAGCAGCCAAGATAGGGCGGGGGATGGCTACACCTTC	CASSQDRAGDGYTF
TRBV9	-	-	14	TRBJ1-3	TGTGCCAGCAGCGGGCACAGGGATGGAAACACCATATATTTT	CASSGHRDGNTIYF
TRBV4-3	few	-	15	TRBJ2-7	TGCGCCAGCAGCCAAGCTTTCACAGGGCTCCTCGAGCAGTACTTC	CASSQAFTGLLEQYF
TRBV19	-	-	11	TRBJ1-1	TGTGCCAGTAGTAAACAGGGTGAAGCTTTCTTT	CASSKQGEAFF
TRBV7-9	-	-	15	TRBJ1-1	TGTGCCAGCAGCTTAGCAGGCAGGGGGAACACTGAAGCTTTCTTT	CASSLAGRGNTEAFF
TRBV29-1	-	-	12	TRBJ2-5	TGCAGCGTTGGCAGCAACCAAGAGACCCAGTACTTC	CSVGSNQETQYF
TRBV15	-	-	15	TRBJ1-1	TGTGCCACCAGCAGAAGCCCGGGGGCGAACACTGAAGCTTTCTTT	CATSRSPGANTEAFF
TRBV7-6	-	TRBD2	15	TRBJ2-1	TGTGCCAGCAGCTCGAGCGGGGGACGTTACAATGAGCAGTTCTTC	CASSSSGGRYNEQFF
TRBV6-6	-	-	14	TRBJ1-1	TGTGCCAGCAGTTACATGGGCTCGAACACTGAAGCTTTCTTT	CASSYMGSNTEAFF
TRBV9	few	-	17	TRBJ2-3	TGTGCCAGCAGCGTAGGAGGGGGCAGCGGGAGCACAGATACGCAGTATTTT	CASSVGGGSGSTDTQYF
TRBV9	-	-	17	TRBJ2-6	TGTGCCAGCAGCGCTCCCTCCAGGGTTTCTGGGGCCAACGTCCTGACTTTC	CASSAPSRVSGANVLTF
TRBV2	-	-	13	TRBJ1-3	TGTGCCAGCAAAGGACGGTATGGAAACACCATATATTTT	CASKGRYGNTIYF
TRBV7-9	-	-	13	TRBJ1-2	TGTGCCAGCAGCGTCCGGGCGGATTATGGCTACACCTTC	CASSVRADYGYTF
TRBV5-1	-	-	13	TRBJ1-6	TGCGCCAGCAGCTTGGACAGAAATTCACCCCTCCACTTT	CASSLDRNSPLHF
TRBV7-2	once	TRBD1	16	TRBJ2-2	TGTGCCAGCAGCGTGACAGGGATCGCGAACACCGGGGAGCTGTTTTTT	CASSVTGIANTGELFF
TRBV18	-	-	14	TRBJ2-3	TGTGCCAGCTCACCTTACAGGGGCACAGATACGCAGTATTTT	CASSPYRGTDTQYF
TRBV7-3	-	TRBD1	17	TRBJ1-5	TGTGCCAGCCACCCCCGTGAACCATACAGGGACAGTCAGCCCCAGCATTTT	CASHPREPYRDSQPQHF
TRBV25-1	-	TRBD1	15	TRBJ1-2	TGTGCCAGCAGTGAGGGCTACTTACAGGGGGCGGGCTACACCTTC	CASSEGYLQGAGYTF
TRBV27	-	TRBD1	14	TRBJ1-5	TGTGCCAGCAGCCGAGGGACAGGGAATCAGCCCCAGCATTTT	CASSRGTGNQPQHF
TRBV27	few	-	13	TRBJ1-1	TGTGCCAGCAGTTTAGCGGAATCCACTGAAGCTTTCTTT	CASSLAESTEAFF
TRBV28	-	-	17	TRBJ1-1	TGTGCCAGCAGTCTAAGAATCGGGGAGGGGACCAACACTGAAGCTTTCTTT	CASSLRIGEGTNTEAFF
TRBV9	few	-	14	TRBJ2-3	TGTGCCAGCAGCGTAGACAGGGCGGCAGATACGCAGTATTTT	CASSVDRAADTQYF
TRBV6-4	-	-	15	TRBJ2-3	TGTGCCAGCAGTATTTCAGGTGAAAGCACAGATACGCAGTATTTT	CASSISGESTDTQYF
TRBV6-5	-	TRBD1	14	TRBJ1-6	TGTGCCAGTTGGACAGGGGTGTGGGATTCACCCCTCCACTTT	CASWTGVWDSPLHF
TRBV5-6	-	-	15	TRBJ1-1	TGTGCCAGCAGCTTGGGGGCAGGGTCCGGAACTGAAGCTTTCTTT	CASSLGAGSGTEAFF
TRBV5-4	-	-	14	TRBJ1-1	TGTGCCAGCAGCTTGGCACAGATGAACACTGAAGCTTTCTTT	CASSLAQMNTEAFF
TRBV30	-	-	11	TRBJ1-2	TGTGCCTGCCCATCCAGGGATGGCTACACCTTC	CACPSRDGYTF
TRBV4-3	-	TRBD2	14	TRBJ2-7	TGCGCCAGCAGCCCCGCGGGAGACACCTACGAGCAGTACTTC	CASSPAGDTYEQYF